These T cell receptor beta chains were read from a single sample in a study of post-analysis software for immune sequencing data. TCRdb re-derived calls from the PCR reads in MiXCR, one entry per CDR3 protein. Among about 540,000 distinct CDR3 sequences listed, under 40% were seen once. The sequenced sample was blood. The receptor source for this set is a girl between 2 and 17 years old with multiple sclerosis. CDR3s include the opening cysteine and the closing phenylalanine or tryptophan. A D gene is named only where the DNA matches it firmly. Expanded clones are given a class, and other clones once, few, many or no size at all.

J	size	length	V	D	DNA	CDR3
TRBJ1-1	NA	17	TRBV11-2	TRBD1	TGTGCCAGCAGAGCACTAGGGGGACAGGGTCGGAACACTGAAGCTTTCTTT	CASRALGGQGRNTEAFF
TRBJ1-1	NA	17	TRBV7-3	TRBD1	TGTGCCAGCAGCCTCCGGACAGGGGCGAGGGTGAACACTGAAGCTTTCTTT	CASSLRTGARVNTEAFF
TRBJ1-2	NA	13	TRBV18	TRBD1	TGTGCCAGCTCACCGGGACAGATAGGTGGCTACACCTTC	CASSPGQIGGYTF
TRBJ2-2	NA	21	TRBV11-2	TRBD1	TGTGCCAGCAGCCCTAAGCTGTGGGACAGGGATTCTCGAGGGGACACCGGGGAGCTGTTTTTT	CASSPKLWDRDSRGDTGELFF
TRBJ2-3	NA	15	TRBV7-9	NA	TGTGCCAGCAGCTTAGCGACGGCCGGTGCAGATACGCAGTATTTT	CASSLATAGADTQYF
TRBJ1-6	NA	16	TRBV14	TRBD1	TGTGCCAGCAGCCCCCGGGGGACAGACTATAATTCACCCCTCCACTTT	CASSPRGTDYNSPLHF
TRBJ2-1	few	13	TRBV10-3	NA	TGTGCCATCAGTGGGGAACCGTTAGTTGAGCAGTTCTTC	CAISGEPLVEQFF
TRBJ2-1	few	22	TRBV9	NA	TGTGCCAGCAGCGCCGGACCTCAATCATCGTGGGGGGCCCTGAGCTCCTACAATGAGCAGTTCTTC	CASSAGPQSSWGALSSYNEQFF
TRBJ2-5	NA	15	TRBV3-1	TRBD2	TGTGCCACCCGGGGGGTGCCGATGTACCAAGAGACCCAGTACTTC	CATRGVPMYQETQYF
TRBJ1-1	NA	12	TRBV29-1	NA	TGCAGCGCCTGGGGTCCGGGAGGTGAAGCTTTCTTT	CSAWGPGGEAFF
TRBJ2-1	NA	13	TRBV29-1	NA	TGCAGCTTTCGACAGGCTACCTACAATGAGCAGTTCTTC	CSFRQATYNEQFF
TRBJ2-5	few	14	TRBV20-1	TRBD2	TGCAGTGCTAGAATCCCTAGCGGCCGAGAGACCCAGTACTTC	CSARIPSGRETQYF
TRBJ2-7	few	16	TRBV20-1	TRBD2	TGCAGTGCTAGGGCCCCCCTAGCGGGGTCAACCTACGAGCAGTACTTC	CSARAPLAGSTYEQYF
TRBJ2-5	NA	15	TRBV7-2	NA	TGTGCCAGCAGCTTACAGGGGCAGGACCAAGAGACCCAGTACTTC	CASSLQGQDQETQYF